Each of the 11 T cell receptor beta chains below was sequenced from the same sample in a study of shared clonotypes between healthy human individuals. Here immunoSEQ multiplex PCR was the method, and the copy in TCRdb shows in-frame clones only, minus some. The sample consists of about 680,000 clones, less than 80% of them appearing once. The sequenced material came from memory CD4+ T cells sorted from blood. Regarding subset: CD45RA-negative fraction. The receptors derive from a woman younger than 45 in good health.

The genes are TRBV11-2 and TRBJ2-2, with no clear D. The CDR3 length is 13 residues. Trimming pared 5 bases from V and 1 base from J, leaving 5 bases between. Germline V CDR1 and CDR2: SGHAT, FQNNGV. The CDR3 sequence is CASSQVNTGELFF. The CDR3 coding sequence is TGTGCCAGCAGCCAAGTGAACACCGGGGAGCTGTTTTTT. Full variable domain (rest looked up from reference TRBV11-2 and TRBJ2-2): EAGVAQSPRYKIIEKRQSVAFWCNPISGHATLYWYQQILGQGPKLLIQFQNNGVVDDSQLPKDRFSAERLKGVDSTLKIQPAKLEDSAVYLCASSQVNTGELFFGEGSRLTVL.

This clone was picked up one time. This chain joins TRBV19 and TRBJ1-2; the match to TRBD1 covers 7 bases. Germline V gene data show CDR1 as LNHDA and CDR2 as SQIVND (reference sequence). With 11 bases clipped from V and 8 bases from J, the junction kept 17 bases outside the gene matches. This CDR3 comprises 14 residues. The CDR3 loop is CASWWRQGEPGYTF. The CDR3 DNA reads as TGTGCCTCCTGGTGGAGACAGGGAGAACCGGGCTACACCTTC.

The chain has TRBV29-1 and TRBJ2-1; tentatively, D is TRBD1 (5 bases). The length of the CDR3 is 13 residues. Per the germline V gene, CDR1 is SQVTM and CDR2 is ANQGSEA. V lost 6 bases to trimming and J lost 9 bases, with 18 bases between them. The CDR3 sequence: CSVRPGPQGEQFF. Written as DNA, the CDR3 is TGCAGCGTCCGCCCAGGGCCCCAAGGTGAGCAGTTCTTC.

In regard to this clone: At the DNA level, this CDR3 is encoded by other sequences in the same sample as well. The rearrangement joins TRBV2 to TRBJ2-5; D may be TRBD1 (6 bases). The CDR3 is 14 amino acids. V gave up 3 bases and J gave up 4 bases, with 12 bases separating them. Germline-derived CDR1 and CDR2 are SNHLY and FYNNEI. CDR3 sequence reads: CASSEQQGTETQYF. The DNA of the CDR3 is TGTGCCAGCAGTGAGCAACAGGGTACAGAGACCCAGTACTTC.

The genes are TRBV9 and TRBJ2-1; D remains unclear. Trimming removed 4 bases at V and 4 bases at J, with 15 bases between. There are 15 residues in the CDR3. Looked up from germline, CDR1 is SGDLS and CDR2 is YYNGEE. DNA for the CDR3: TGTGCCAGCAGCCCACGACAAGAGCCATACAATGAGCAGTTCTTC. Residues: CASSPRQEPYNEQFF.

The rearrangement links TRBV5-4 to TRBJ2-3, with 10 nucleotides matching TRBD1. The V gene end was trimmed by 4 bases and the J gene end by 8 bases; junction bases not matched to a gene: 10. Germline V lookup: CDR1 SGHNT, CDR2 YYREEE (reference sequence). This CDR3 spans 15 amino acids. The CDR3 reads CASSPPGQGMVTQYF. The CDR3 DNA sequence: TGTGCCAGCAGCCCCCCGGGACAGGGGATGGTTACGCAGTATTTT.

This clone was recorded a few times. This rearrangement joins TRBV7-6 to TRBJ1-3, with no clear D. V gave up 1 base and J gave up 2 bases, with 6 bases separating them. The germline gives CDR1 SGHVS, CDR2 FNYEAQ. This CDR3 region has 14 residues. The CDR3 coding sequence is TGTGCCAGCAGCTTAGTTTTGCCTGGAAACACCATATATTTT. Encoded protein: CASSLVLPGNTIYF.

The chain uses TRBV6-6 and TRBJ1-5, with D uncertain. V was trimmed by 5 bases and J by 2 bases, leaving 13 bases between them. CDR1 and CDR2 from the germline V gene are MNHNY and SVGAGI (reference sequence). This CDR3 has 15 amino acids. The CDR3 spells CASSTTREGNQPQHF. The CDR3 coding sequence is TGTGCCAGCAGTACTACACGGGAAGGCAATCAGCCCCAGCATTTT.

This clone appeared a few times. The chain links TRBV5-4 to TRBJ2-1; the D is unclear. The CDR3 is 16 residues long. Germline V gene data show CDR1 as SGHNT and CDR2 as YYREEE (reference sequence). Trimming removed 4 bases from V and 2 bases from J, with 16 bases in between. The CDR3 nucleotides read TGTGCCAGCAGCACGTCCGGGCCCGCGACCTACAATGAGCAGTTCTTC. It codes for CASSTSGPATYNEQFF.

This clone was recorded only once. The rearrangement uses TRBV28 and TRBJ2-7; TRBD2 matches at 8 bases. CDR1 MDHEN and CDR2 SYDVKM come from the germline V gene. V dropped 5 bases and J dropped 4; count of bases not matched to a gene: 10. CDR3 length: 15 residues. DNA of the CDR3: TGTGCCAGCAGTCCACCCGGGGGGGGGAGTTACGAGCAGTACTTC. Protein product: CASSPPGGGSYEQYF.

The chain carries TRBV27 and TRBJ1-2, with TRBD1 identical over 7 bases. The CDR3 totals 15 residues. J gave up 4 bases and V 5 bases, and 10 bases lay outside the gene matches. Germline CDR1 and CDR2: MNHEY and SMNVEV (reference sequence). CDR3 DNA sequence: TGTGCCAGCAGTCCGGACCCCCCAGGGGGCTATGGCTACACCTTC. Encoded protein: CASSPDPPGGYGYTF.